The clone carrying this T cell receptor beta chain was picked up many times. The data belong to a study of molecular identifiers for immune sequencing clone quantification. Study summary: Replicates partitioned RNA from approximately 20,000 or 100,000 naive CD8 cells into five parts, sequencing four.

Germline CDR1 MNHEY, CDR2 SVGEGT. Trimming stripped 7 bases from V and 8 bases from J, with 14 bases between. The CDR3 loop spans 12 amino acids. TCRdb analysed the PCR reads with MiXCR anew, one entry per CDR3 protein. The sample shows about 510,000 distinct CDR3 sequences, roughly 24% of them seen only once. The chain recombines TRBV6-2 or TRBV6-3 with TRBJ1-1; D remains ambiguous. This receptor was taken from a human donor in good health. Some libraries in this study had Jurkat cell RNA spiked in. Sequencing input: naive CD8+ T cells from blood, with Jurkat cell RNA spiked in. Subset here: FACS-sorted CD8+CD4-CCR7+CD45RA+ naive T cells. The CDR3 DNA sequence: TGTGCCAGCACCCCCGGGAGTTTCGAAGCTTTCTTT. Its protein product is CASTPGSFEAFF.